This TCR beta chain was recovered during a study of cytomegalovirus exposure and HLA in healthy donors. PCR was performed using 60 Vbeta and 13 Jbeta primers. The table came from immunoSEQ multiplex PCR; TCRdb's copy has only in-frame clones and leaves some out. The sample spans about 130,000 clones; the ten largest clones claim over 1.5%. The clonotype comes from a man aged 18 to 30 in good health and CMV-seronegative. The material sequenced was PBMCs.

The DNA of the CDR3 is TGTGCCAGCTCACCTCCGGGACAGAGACGGTACGAGCAGTACTTC. Its translation is CASSPPGQRRYEQYF. This chain uses TRBV18 with TRBJ2-7; 7 bases are a match to TRBD1. The CDR3 runs 15 residues. The J segment lost 4 bases and the V segment lost 3 bases, leaving 9 bases of the junction unmatched. Germline V lookup: CDR1 KGHSH, CDR2 LQKENI.